In this sample, the clone carrying this T cell receptor (beta chain) turned up a few times. Its antigen is unknown. The sample originates from a study of identical twins. Study-wide findings and caveats: Weaker excess twin sharing was seen among beta out-of-frame sequences. Fewer insertions were carried by abundant cord blood beta clonotypes, but none was seen in memory repertoires. Part of the zero-insertion signal could reflect confounding by invariant MAIT and iNKT cells.

The cDNA had a unique molecular identifier and a template-switch universal primer site. TCRdb reanalysed the 5' RACE reads using MiXCR and keeps one entry per CDR3 protein. The table has about 250,000 distinct CDR3 sequences, around 8.8% seen once. CDR3 length equals 12 residues. CDR1 MRHNA and CDR2 SNTAGT come from the germline V gene. V lost 6 bases and J 3 bases, leaving 9 bases between the germline ends. The sample was also reused in another study, on yellow fever vaccine responses in identical twins.

Sequencing was performed on CD8+ T cells sorted from blood. V is TRBV6-4 and J is TRBJ2-7; D might be TRBD1 (5 bases). This sequence originates from a woman under 30 in good health. CDR3 protein: CASRNDSYEQYF. The CDR3 bases are TGTGCCAGCAGAAACGACAGCTACGAGCAGTACTTC.